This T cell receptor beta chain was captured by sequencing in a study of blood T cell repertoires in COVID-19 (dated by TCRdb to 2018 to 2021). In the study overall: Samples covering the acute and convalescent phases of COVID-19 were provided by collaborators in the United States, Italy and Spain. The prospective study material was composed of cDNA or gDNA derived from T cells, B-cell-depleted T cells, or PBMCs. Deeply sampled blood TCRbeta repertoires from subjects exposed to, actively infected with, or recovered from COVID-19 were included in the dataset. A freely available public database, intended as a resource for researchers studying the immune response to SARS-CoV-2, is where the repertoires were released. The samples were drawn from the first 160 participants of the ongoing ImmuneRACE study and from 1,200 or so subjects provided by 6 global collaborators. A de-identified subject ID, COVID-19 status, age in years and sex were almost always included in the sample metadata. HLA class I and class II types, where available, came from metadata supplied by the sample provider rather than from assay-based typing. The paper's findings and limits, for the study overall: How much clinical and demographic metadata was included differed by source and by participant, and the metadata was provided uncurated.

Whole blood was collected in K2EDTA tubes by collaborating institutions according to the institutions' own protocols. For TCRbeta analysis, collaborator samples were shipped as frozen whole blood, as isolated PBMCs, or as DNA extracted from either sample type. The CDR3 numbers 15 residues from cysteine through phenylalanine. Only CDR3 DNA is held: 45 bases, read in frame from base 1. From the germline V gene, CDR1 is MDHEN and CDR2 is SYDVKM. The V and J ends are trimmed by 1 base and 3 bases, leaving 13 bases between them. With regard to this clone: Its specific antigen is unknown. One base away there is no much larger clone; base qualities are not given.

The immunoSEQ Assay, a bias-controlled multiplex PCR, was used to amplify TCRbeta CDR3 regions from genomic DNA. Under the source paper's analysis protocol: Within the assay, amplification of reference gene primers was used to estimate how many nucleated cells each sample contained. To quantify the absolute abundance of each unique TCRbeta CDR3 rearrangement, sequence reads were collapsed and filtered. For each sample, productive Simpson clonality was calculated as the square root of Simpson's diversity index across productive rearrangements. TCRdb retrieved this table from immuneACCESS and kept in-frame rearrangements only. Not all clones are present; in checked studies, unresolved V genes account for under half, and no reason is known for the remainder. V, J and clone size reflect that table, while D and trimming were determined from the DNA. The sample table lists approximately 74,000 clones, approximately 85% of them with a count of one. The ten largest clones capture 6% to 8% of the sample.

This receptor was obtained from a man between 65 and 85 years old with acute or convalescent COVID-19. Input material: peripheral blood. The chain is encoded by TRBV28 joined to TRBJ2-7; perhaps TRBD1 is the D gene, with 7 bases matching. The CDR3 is CASSLSRQGGYEQYF. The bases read TGTGCCAGCAGTTTATCCCGACAGGGAGGCTACGAGCAGTACTTC.